Below are 21 T cell receptor beta chains sequenced from a single sample in a study of regulatory dendritic cells for organ transplantation. These receptors are not linked to any known antigen. Sorted subsets were CFSE-labeled and cultured roughly five days with allogeneic dendritic cells. TCRdb's table, derived via immunoSEQ multiplex PCR, lists solely in-frame clones and lacks some. Here the sample spans roughly 20,000 clones, around 86% being singletons. The source material was naive CD4+ T cells from blood cultured with dendritic cells. Regarding subset: CD45RA+ naive T cells. All receptors come from a human donor in good health.

The V call is TRBV6-5, the J call TRBJ2-5; TRBD2 agrees at 7 bases. The CDR3 spans 14 residues. CDR1 and CDR2 (germline): MNHEY, SVGAGI. V lost 7 bases and J lost 5; bases outside the gene matches: 10. CDR3 in DNA: TGTGCCAGCAACGGGGCGGGAGCGGGGGAGACCCAGTACTTC. It codes for CASNGAGAGETQYF.

This clone was counted between two and nine times. V and J are TRBV27 and TRBJ2-7; 9 bases agree with TRBD1. Germline CDR1 MNHEY, CDR2 SMNVEV (reference sequence). The CDR3 extends over 14 amino acids. V was pared by 2 bases and J by 7 bases, with 6 bases of the junction left unmatched. CDR3: CASSLTGQGWEQYF. Written as DNA, the CDR3 is TGTGCCAGCAGTTTAACGGGACAGGGCTGGGAGCAGTACTTC.

The rearrangement joins TRBV11-2 to TRBJ2-7; 7 bases agree with TRBD1. The junction had 10 bases not matched to a gene; V was cut back by 5 bases and J by 6 bases. The CDR3 is 14 residues long. Germline-derived CDR1 and CDR2 are SGHAT and FQNNGV. CDR3 coding DNA: TGTGCCAGCAGCCCACAAGGGGACAGTCCCGAGCAGTACTTC. Translated: CASSPQGDSPEQYF.

The chain employs TRBV18 and TRBJ1-5; D call uncertain. Germline assignment: CDR1 KGHSH and CDR2 LQKENI. V lost 3 bases and J 1 base, leaving 16 bases between the germline ends. This CDR3 spans 17 amino acids. As DNA, the CDR3 is TGTGCCAGCTCACCCCTGGCGCCTACGGGAAGCAATCAGCCCCAGCATTTT. Residues: CASSPLAPTGSNQPQHF.

This clone has only a few counts. V gene TRBV18 combines with J gene TRBJ1-2; 10 positions match TRBD1. CDR3 size: 13 residues. Germline loops: CDR1 KGHSH, CDR2 LQKENI. The J segment lost 6 bases and the V segment lost 3 bases, leaving 1 base of the junction unmatched. CDR3 amino acids: CASSPGQGHGYTF. The CDR3 nucleotides read TGTGCCAGCTCACCGGGACAGGGGCATGGCTACACCTTC.

CDR3 DNA sequence: TGTGCCAGCAGCCAAGACGGCGGGCGGGATACGCAGTATTTT. Its protein is CASSQDGGRDTQYF. The chain carries TRBV4-2 and TRBJ2-3, with D possibly matching TRBD2 (5 bases). This CDR3 is built from 14 residues. The germline V and J ends were trimmed by 0 bases and 6 bases, with 10 bases remaining between them. Germline assignment: CDR1 LGHNA and CDR2 YNFKEQ.

For this clone: A read error may produce the germline difference seen at one junction end. The chain links TRBV5-4 to TRBJ1-2; D not resolved. From germline, CDR1 is SGHNT and CDR2 YYREEE (reference sequence). The CDR3 has 12 residues. CDR3 residues: CASSLGDVGCTF. The CDR3 DNA sequence: TGTGCCAGCAGCTTGGGAGACGTTGGCTGCACCTTC.

This chain connects TRBV9 to TRBJ2-3; D is perhaps TRBD1 or TRBD2 (5 bases each). Germline V gene sequence: CDR1 SGDLS, CDR2 YYNGEE. This CDR3 region has 15 residues. V dropped 0 bases and J dropped 6 bases, with 14 bases sitting between them. CDR3 amino acids: CASSVGGNSPDTQYF. CDR3 nucleotides: TGTGCCAGCAGCGTAGGGGGGAACAGCCCTGATACGCAGTATTTT. Full variable domain (rest looked up from reference TRBV9 and TRBJ2-3): DSGVTQTPKHLITATGQRVTLRCSPRSGDLSVYWYQQSLDQGLQFLIQYYNGEERAKGNILERFSAQQFPDLHSELNLSSLELGDSALYFCASSVGGNSPDTQYFGPGTRLTVL.

The V call is TRBV7-8, the J call TRBJ2-1; the match to TRBD1 covers 11 bases. V trimming: 1 base; J trimming: 5 bases; junction bases outside the gene matches: 7. Germline V gene data show CDR1 as SGHVS and CDR2 as FQNEAQ. This CDR3 is 17 amino acids long. CDR3 residues: CASSLVFGTGGNNEQFF. The CDR3 coding sequence is TGTGCCAGCAGCTTAGTGTTTGGGACAGGGGGAAACAATGAGCAGTTCTTC.

This rearrangement joins TRBV9 to TRBJ2-1, with D possibly matching TRBD2 (5 bases). There are 15 residues in the CDR3. Germline CDR1 is SGDLS and CDR2 is YYNGEE. Trimming took off 4 bases at V and 0 bases at J, with 11 bases between the two ends. The DNA of the CDR3 is TGTGCCAGCAGCCCACTAGGAGTCTCCTACAATGAGCAGTTCTTC. Translated, it gives CASSPLGVSYNEQFF.

The chain links TRBV29-1 to TRBJ2-1, with 11 bases fitting TRBD2. The CDR3 consists of 16 residues. The germline gives CDR1 SQVTM, CDR2 ANQGSEA. V shed 6 bases and J 0 bases; nucleotides not matched to a gene: 7. The CDR3 protein is CSVGGLAESSYNEQFF. The CDR3 DNA is TGCAGCGTCGGGGGACTAGCGGAGAGCTCCTACAATGAGCAGTTCTTC.

The J gene is TRBJ2-7, the V gene TRBV18; D not certain. V dropped 5 bases and J dropped 0 bases, with 5 bases sitting between them. This CDR3 comprises 12 residues. Germline loops: CDR1 KGHSH, CDR2 LQKENI. This CDR3 is CASSSASYEQYF. CDR3 in DNA: TGTGCCAGCTCATCAGCCTCCTACGAGCAGTACTTC.

V usage is TRBV7-9 and J usage is TRBJ1-3, with no clear D. The CDR3 spans 15 residues. Germline loops: CDR1 SEHNR, CDR2 FQNEAQ (reference sequence). Deletions cut 5 bases from V and 0 bases from J, with 11 bases between. CDR3: CASSQRVTSGNTIYF. In DNA, the CDR3 is TGTGCCAGCAGCCAGAGGGTCACCTCTGGAAACACCATATATTTT. Full variable domain (missing parts from reference TRBV7-9 and TRBJ1-3): DTGVSQNPRHKITKRGQNVTFRCDPISEHNRLYWYRQTLGQGPEFLTYFQNEAQLEKSRLLSDRFSAERPKGSFSTLEIQRTEQGDSAMYLCASSQRVTSGNTIYFGEGSWLTVV.

This chain uses TRBV30 with TRBJ1-1, with D hard to call. This CDR3 region has 12 residues. CDR1 is GTSNPN and CDR2 is SVGIG in the germline V gene (reference sequence). With 1 base removed from V and 2 bases from J, the gap between germline ends came to 5 bases. The CDR3 here is CAWSGSNTEAFF. The CDR3 bases are TGTGCCTGGAGTGGATCTAACACTGAAGCTTTCTTT.

Only a few counts were recorded for this clone. The CDR3 protein is CAISVGTAYGYTF. The CDR3 coding sequence is TGTGCCATCAGTGTTGGGACAGCCTATGGCTACACCTTC. The J gene is TRBJ1-2, the V gene TRBV10-3; 7 positions agree with TRBD1. Germline V gives CDR1 ENHRY, CDR2 SYGVKD. This CDR3 is built from 13 residues. V dropped 4 bases and J dropped 4; count of bases not matched to a gene: 3.

V gene TRBV27 combines with J gene TRBJ1-2; D unclear. Germline assignment: CDR1 MNHEY and CDR2 SMNVEV (reference sequence). The CDR3 covers 14 residues. V lost 0 bases and J lost 0, with 5 bases in between. CDR3 in DNA: TGTGCCAGCAGTTTATCTTTCGCTAACTATGGCTACACCTTC. This sequence encodes CASSLSFANYGYTF.

This chain connects TRBV5-1 to TRBJ2-1, with 11 bases identical to TRBD2. V lost 0 bases and J lost 5; bases outside the gene matches: 1. The CDR3 covers 15 residues. Germline CDR1 SGHRS, CDR2 YFSETQ. The CDR3 coding sequence is TGCGCCAGCAGCTTGGTGACTAGCGGGAACAATGAGCAGTTCTTC. Protein sequence: CASSLVTSGNNEQFF.

J is TRBJ2-6 and V is TRBV2; a weak D match, TRBD1 (6 bases). The V gene's germline CDR1 is SNHLY and CDR2 FYNNEI. The CDR3 contains 18 residues. Trimming shortened V by 5 bases and J by 3 bases, and 20 bases separated the two germline ends. This CDR3 reads CASSNDRTVRFGANVLTF. Written as DNA, the CDR3 is TGTGCCAGCAGTAACGACCGGACAGTACGATTTGGGGCCAACGTCCTGACTTTC. The whole variable domain, filled in from reference TRBV2 and TRBJ2-6, reads EPEVTQTPSHQVTQMGQEVILRCVPISNHLYFYWYRQILGQKVEFLVSFYNNEISEKSEIFDDQFSVERPDGSNFTLKIRSTKLEDSAMYFCASSNDRTVRFGANVLTFGAGSRLTVL.

The chain couples TRBV7-9 to TRBJ1-1; D might be TRBD1 (5 bases). Looked up from germline, CDR1 is SEHNR and CDR2 is FQNEAQ (reference sequence). Trimming left V 2 bases short and J 2 bases short, with 15 bases between. The CDR3 length is 16 residues. The CDR3 loop reads CASSLTWGPLNTEAFF. CDR3 DNA sequence: TGTGCCAGCAGCTTAACCTGGGGCCCCCTTAACACTGAAGCTTTCTTT.

This clone was observed a handful of times. The chain is built from TRBV7-3 and TRBJ1-2, with D maybe TRBD1 (6 bases). The CDR3 length is 15 residues. Trimming stripped 2 bases from V and 2 bases from J, with 12 bases between. Germline lookup yields CDR1 SGHTA and CDR2 FQGTGA. The CDR3 nucleotides read TGTGCCAGCAGCTTATCGGTAGACAGGAACTATGGCTACACCTTC. Amino acid sequence: CASSLSVDRNYGYTF.

V is TRBV7-3 and J is TRBJ1-1; no reliable D call. This CDR3 has 14 residues. Germline V lookup: CDR1 SGHTA, CDR2 FQGTGA. V was cut by 3 bases and J by 0 bases, with 8 bases left in between. In DNA form, the CDR3 reads TGTGCCAGCAGCTTGAACAGCGTGAACACTGAAGCTTTCTTT. Translating gives CASSLNSVNTEAFF.